This T cell receptor (beta chain) was sequenced during a study of shared clonotypes between healthy human individuals. As for this clone: Its antigen is currently unknown.

Study-level findings and limits: The genetic and exposure-history diversity represented was limited by few donors. An expected dependence of interdonor clonotype sharing on sequencing depth was noted. The study sampled only blood, and tissue repertoires likely differ.

Naive CD8 populations comprised CD45RO-negative cells positively selected for CCR7, excluding terminally differentiated effector memory CD45RA+ cells. Adults of Caucasian background living in Nashville, Tennessee made up all donors. CDR1 and CDR2 (germline): MDHEN, SYDVKM. The CDR3 contains 12 residues. V shed 3 bases and J shed 10 bases, with 12 bases lying between them. Sequencing was performed with immunoSEQ multiplex PCR; in TCRdb, only in-frame clones are kept and a portion is missing. The top ten clones hold approximately 1.7% of a sample with a few million clones, around 95% of them seen once.

J is TRBJ2-5 and V is TRBV28, with D perhaps matching TRBD1 or TRBD2 (5 bases each). The receptor was isolated from a man in his late teens or twenties in good health. Some clones in this sample may be carry-over from other donors' samples. Sequences were obtained from naive CD8+ T cells from PBMCs. The CDR3 loop reads CASSFWGKIQYF. As DNA, the CDR3 is TGTGCCAGCAGTTTTTGGGGGAAGATCCAGTACTTC.